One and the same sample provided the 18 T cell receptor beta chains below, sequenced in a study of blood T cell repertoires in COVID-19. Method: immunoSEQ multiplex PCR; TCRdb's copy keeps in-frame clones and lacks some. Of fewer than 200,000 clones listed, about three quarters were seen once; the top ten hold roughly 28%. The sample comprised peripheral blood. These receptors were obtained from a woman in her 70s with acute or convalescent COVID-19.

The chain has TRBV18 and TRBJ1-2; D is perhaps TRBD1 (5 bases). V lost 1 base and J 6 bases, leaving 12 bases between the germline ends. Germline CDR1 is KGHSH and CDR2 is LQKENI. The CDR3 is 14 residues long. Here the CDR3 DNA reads TGTGCCAGCTCACCACGTTCGGGACTGGATGGCTACACCTTC. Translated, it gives CASSPRSGLDGYTF.

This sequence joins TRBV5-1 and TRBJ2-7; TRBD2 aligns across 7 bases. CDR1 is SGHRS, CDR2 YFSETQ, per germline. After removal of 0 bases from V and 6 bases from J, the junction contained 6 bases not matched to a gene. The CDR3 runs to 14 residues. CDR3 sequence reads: CASSLAGRDREQYF. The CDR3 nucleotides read TGCGCCAGCAGCTTGGCGGGGAGGGATCGCGAGCAGTACTTC.

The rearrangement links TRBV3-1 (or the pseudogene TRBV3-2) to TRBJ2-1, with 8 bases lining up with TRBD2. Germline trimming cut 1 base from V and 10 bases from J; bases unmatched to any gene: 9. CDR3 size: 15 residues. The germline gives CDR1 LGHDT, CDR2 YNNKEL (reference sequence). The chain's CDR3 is CASSQVLGGRIEQFF. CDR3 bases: TGTGCCAGCAGCCAAGTACTAGGCGGGAGGATCGAGCAGTTCTTC.

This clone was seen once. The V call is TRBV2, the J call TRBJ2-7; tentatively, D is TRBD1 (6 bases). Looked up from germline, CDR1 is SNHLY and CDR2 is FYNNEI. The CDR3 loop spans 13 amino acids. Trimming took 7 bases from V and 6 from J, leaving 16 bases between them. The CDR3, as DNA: TGTGCCAGCAATGGTCAGGGGCTGGCCGAGCAGTACTTC. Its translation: CASNGQGLAEQYF.

DNA of the CDR3: TGTGCCAGTAGTATCCTGGCAGGGACAGATACGCAGTATTTT. Translating it yields CASSILAGTDTQYF. The chain carries TRBV19 and TRBJ2-3; D is possibly TRBD1 (5 bases). This CDR3 region has 14 residues. Between the trimmed V and J ends, which lost 3 bases and 3 bases, there was a span of 10 bases. CDR1 is LNHDA and CDR2 is SQIVND in the germline V gene (reference sequence). Full variable domain (missing parts from reference TRBV19 and TRBJ2-3): DGGITQSPKYLFRKEGQNVTLSCEQNLNHDAMYWYRQDPGQGLRLIYYSQIVNDFQKGDIAEGYSVSREKKESFPLTVTSAQKNPTAFYLCASSILAGTDTQYFGPGTRLTVL.

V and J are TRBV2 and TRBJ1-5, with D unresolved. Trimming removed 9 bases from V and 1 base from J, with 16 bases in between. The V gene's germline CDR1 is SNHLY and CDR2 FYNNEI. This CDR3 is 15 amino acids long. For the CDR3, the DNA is TGTGCCAGTCAGGATATCGTCGCAAGCAATCAGCCCCAGCATTTT. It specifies CASQDIVASNQPQHF.

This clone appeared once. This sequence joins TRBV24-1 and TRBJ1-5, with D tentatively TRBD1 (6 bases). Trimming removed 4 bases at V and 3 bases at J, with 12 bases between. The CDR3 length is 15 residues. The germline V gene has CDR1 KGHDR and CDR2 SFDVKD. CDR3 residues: CATSDHRTVNQPQHF. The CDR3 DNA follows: TGTGCCACCAGTGACCACAGGACAGTCAATCAGCCCCAGCATTTT.

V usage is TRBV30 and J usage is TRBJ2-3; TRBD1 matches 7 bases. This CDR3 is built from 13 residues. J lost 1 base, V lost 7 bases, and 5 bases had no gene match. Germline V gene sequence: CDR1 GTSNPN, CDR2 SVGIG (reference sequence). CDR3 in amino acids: CAYRDRGTDTQYF. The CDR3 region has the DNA TGTGCCTACCGGGACAGAGGCACAGATACGCAGTATTTT.

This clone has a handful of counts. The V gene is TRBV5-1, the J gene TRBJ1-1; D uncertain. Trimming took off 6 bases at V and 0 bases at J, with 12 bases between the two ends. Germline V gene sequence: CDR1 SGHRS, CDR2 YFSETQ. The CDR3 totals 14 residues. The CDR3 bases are TGCGCCAGCACGCGGGCGGGTCTGAACACTGAAGCTTTCTTT. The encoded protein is CASTRAGLNTEAFF.

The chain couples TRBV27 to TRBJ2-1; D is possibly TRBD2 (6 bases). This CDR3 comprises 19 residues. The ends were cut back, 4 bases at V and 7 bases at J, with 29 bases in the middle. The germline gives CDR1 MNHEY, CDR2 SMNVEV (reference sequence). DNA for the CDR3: TGTGCCAGCAGTTCCCCCGGGGGTTATTGGGGCTTATCCCGGAATGAGCAGTTCTTC. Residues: CASSSPGGYWGLSRNEQFF.

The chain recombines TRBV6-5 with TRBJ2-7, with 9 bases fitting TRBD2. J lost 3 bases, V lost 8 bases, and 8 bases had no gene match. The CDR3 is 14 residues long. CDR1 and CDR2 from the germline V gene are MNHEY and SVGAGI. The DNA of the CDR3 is TGTGCCAGCGAGCGGGAGGTCGTGGGCTACGAGCAGTACTTC. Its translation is CASEREVVGYEQYF.

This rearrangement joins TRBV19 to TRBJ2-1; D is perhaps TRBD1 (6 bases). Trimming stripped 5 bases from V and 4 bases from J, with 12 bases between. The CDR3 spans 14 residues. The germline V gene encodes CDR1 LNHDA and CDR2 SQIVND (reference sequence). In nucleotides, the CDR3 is TGTGCCAGTAGTTTCCAGGGGCCATACAATGAGCAGTTCTTC. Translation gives CASSFQGPYNEQFF.

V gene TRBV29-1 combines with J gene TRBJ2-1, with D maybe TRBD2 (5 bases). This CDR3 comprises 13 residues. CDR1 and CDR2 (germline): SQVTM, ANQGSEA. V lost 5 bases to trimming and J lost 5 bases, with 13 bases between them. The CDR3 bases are TGCAGCGTTACTATTACGGGAAACAATGAGCAGTTCTTC. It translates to CSVTITGNNEQFF.

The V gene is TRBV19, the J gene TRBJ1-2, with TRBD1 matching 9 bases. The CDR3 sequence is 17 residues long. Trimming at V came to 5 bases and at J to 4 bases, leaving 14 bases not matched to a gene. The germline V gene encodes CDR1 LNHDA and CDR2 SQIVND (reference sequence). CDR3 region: CASSSGTGLGQAYGYTF. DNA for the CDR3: TGTGCCAGTAGTTCCGGGACAGGGTTAGGTCAGGCCTATGGCTACACCTTC.

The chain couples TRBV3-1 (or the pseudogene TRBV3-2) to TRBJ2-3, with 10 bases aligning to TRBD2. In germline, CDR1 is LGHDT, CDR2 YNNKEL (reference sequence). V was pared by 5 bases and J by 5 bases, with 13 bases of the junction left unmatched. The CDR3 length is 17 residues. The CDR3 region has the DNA TGTGCCAGCAGCAGAGATCCGGGACTAGCGATTGGAGATACGCAGTATTTT. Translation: CASSRDPGLAIGDTQYF.

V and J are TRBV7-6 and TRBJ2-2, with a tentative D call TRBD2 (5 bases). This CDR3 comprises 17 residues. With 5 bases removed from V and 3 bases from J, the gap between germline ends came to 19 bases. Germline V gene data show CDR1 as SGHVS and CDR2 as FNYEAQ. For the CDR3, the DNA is TGTGCCAGCAGCCTCCCGGCCGGGCGGGTAGACACCGGGGAGCTGTTTTTT. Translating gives CASSLPAGRVDTGELFF.

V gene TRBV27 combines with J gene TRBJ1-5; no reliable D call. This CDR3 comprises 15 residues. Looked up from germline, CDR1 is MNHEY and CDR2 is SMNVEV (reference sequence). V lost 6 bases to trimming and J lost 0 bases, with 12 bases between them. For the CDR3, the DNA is TGTGCCAGCAGAAGCTCATATTATAGCAATCAGCCCCAGCATTTT. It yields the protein CASRSSYYSNQPQHF.

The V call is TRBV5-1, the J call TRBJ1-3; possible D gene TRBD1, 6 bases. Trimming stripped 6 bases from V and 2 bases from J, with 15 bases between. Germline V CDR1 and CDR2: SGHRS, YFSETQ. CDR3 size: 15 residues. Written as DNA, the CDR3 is TGCGCCAGCACCGTGGACGGGACAACTGGAAACACCATATATTTT. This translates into CASTVDGTTGNTIYF. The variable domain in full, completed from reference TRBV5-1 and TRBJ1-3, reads KAGVTQTPRYLIKTRGQQVTLSCSPISGHRSVSWYQQTPGQGLQFLFEYFSETQRNKGNFPGRFSGRQFSNSRSEMNVSTLELGDSALYLCASTVDGTTGNTIYFGEGSWLTVV.